Presented here are 27 T cell receptor beta chains from one specimen sequenced in a study of OX40 agonist ivuxolimab in advanced cancers. The protocol was immunoSEQ multiplex PCR, while the TCRdb copy is restricted to in-frame clones and leaves out a portion. The sample carries 65,000 to 100,000 clones, 88% recorded once. This specimen was CD4+ or CD8+ T cells sorted from blood, taken in a trial of the OX40 agonist ivuxolimab. All receptors come from an adult with an advanced solid tumor such as melanoma, head and neck, liver or kidney cancer.

V is TRBV19 and J is TRBJ2-6; D is unclear. Trimming took off 3 bases at V and 0 bases at J, with 9 bases between the two ends. The CDR3 loop spans 16 amino acids. The V gene's germline CDR1 is LNHDA and CDR2 SQIVND (reference sequence). In DNA, the CDR3 is TGTGCCAGTAGTATCGGCAGTTCCTCTGGGGCCAACGTCCTGACTTTC. It is translated as CASSIGSSSGANVLTF.

The V gene is TRBV28, the J gene TRBJ1-4, with D uncertain. Germline lookup yields CDR1 MDHEN and CDR2 SYDVKM. V lost 6 bases and J 0 bases, leaving 8 bases between the germline ends. The CDR3 spans 14 residues. For the CDR3, the DNA is TGTGCCAGCAGCTTACAGTCAACTAATGAAAAACTGTTTTTT. Encoded protein: CASSLQSTNEKLFF.

With regard to this clone: One junction end disagrees with the germline gene, perhaps due to a read error. This chain links TRBV15 with TRBJ2-3, with a possible D match to TRBD1 (6 bases). Germline V lookup: CDR1 LNHNV, CDR2 YYDKDF (reference sequence). This CDR3 contains 12 residues. DNA for the CDR3: TGTGCCACCGGCAGGGGAACAGATACGCAGTATTTT. It translates to CATGRGTDTQYF.

The chain employs TRBV18 and TRBJ2-5; D remains unclear. The CDR3 contains 13 residues. Trimming pared 2 bases from V and 3 bases from J, leaving 7 bases between. Germline V CDR1 and CDR2: KGHSH, LQKENI. CDR3 coding DNA: TGTGCCAGCTCACCAGACTTGGAAGAGACCCAGTACTTC. As protein: CASSPDLEETQYF.

This chain joins TRBV10-3 and TRBJ2-1, with TRBD2 matching 10 bases. The germline gives CDR1 ENHRY, CDR2 SYGVKD. The CDR3 has 14 residues. Losses at the gene ends were 10 bases for V and 10 bases for J; bases not matched to a gene: 13. CDR3 DNA: TGTGCCACACGTAGATTAGCGGGAGGAGAAGAGCAGTTCTTC. Its translation: CATRRLAGGEEQFF.

The count of this clone is one. V usage is TRBV28 and J usage is TRBJ2-5; D unresolved. Trimming pared 5 bases from V and 1 base from J, leaving 14 bases between. Germline V CDR1 and CDR2: MDHEN, SYDVKM. CDR3 length equals 15 residues. In DNA, the CDR3 is TGTGCCAGCAGTCCCCTGAGCGTACTCCAAGAGACCCAGTACTTC. Translated: CASSPLSVLQETQYF.

The chain uses TRBV28 and TRBJ2-1, with TRBD1 identical over 9 bases. Germline values: CDR1 MDHEN, CDR2 SYDVKM. This CDR3 region has 15 residues. The V segment lost 8 bases and the J segment 7 bases; nucleotides outside the gene matches: 12. CDR3 amino acids: CASSRTGTGSNEQFF. In DNA, the CDR3 is TGTGCCAGCTCCCGAACCGGGACAGGGAGTAATGAGCAGTTCTTC.

Here the CDR3 reads CASSLGQRNTGELFF. The CDR3 nucleotides are TGTGCCAGCAGCTTAGGACAACGGAACACCGGGGAGCTGTTTTTT. The genes are TRBV7-6 and TRBJ2-2; D uncertain. CDR1 and CDR2 from the germline V gene are SGHVS and FNYEAQ. The ends were cut back, 1 base at V and 1 base at J, with 7 bases in the middle. This CDR3 spans 15 amino acids.

A single count supports this clone. The chain employs TRBV7-2 and TRBJ2-7, with TRBD1 as a possible D gene (5 bases). CDR3 length: 14 amino acids. Germline-derived CDR1 and CDR2 are SGHTA and FQGNSA. Between the trimmed V and J ends, which lost 1 base and 3 bases, there was a span of 10 bases. This CDR3 is CASSLDRFNYEQYF. As DNA, the CDR3 is TGTGCCAGCAGCTTAGACAGGTTCAACTACGAGCAGTACTTC.

The V and J genes are TRBV7-2 and TRBJ2-1; TRBD2 is a possible D gene (5 bases). Germline loops: CDR1 SGHTA, CDR2 FQGNSA. The CDR3 covers 15 residues. The ends were cut back, 5 bases at V and 9 bases at J, with 20 bases in the middle. In nucleotides, the CDR3 is TGTGCCAGCAGCGTACCACTAGGCGAAGGCTTTGAGCAGTTCTTC. This encodes CASSVPLGEGFEQFF.

This clone was picked up a small number of times. The chain joins TRBV13 to TRBJ2-4, with D possibly matching TRBD2 (5 bases). Trimming removed 5 bases at V and 2 bases at J, with 19 bases between. The germline V gene has CDR1 PRHDT and CDR2 FYEKMQ (reference sequence). This CDR3 has 17 residues. CDR3 coding DNA: TGTGCCAGCAGCACCTTACTAGGGCCCAAAACCAAAAACATTCAGTACTTC. This sequence encodes CASSTLLGPKTKNIQYF. The variable domain in full, completed from reference TRBV13 and TRBJ2-4, reads AAGVIQSPRHLIKEKRETATLKCYPIPRHDTVYWYQQGPGQDPQFLISFYEKMQSDKGSIPDRFSAQQFSDYHSELNMSSLELGDSALYFCASSTLLGPKTKNIQYFGAGTRLSVL.

Here the CDR3 DNA reads TGCGCCAGCAGCAAGGACGGACTACCCCCCACAGATACGCAGTATTTT. Protein: CASSKDGLPPTDTQYF. This chain links TRBV5-1 with TRBJ2-3, with D maybe TRBD2 (6 bases). Germline V CDR1 and CDR2: SGHRS, YFSETQ. This CDR3 spans 16 amino acids. V was trimmed by 4 bases and J by 2 bases, leaving 17 bases between them.

The chain links TRBV7-3 to TRBJ1-2, with 9 bases fitting TRBD1. The germline V gene has CDR1 SGHTA and CDR2 FQGTGA. V shed 5 bases, J shed 5 bases, and the junction held 6 bases outside the gene matches. The CDR3 is made up of 14 amino acids. The CDR3 sequence is CASSPTGGGYGYTF. The CDR3 nucleotides are TGTGCCAGCAGCCCAACAGGGGGCGGGTATGGCTACACCTTC.

The J gene is TRBJ1-5, the V gene TRBV2; D remains ambiguous. CDR1 is SNHLY and CDR2 is FYNNEI in the germline V gene. The V end lost 2 bases, the J end lost 0 bases, and 8 bases lay between the germline ends. The CDR3 has 15 amino acids. CDR3 residues: CASSEYRDSNQPQHF. CDR3 DNA: TGTGCCAGCAGTGAATACAGAGATAGCAATCAGCCCCAGCATTTT.

In regard to this clone: One junction end disagrees with the germline gene, perhaps due to a read error. Other DNA sequences in this sample translate to the same CDR3. V usage is TRBV29-1 and J usage is TRBJ1-2; D gene unclear. CDR3 length: 10 amino acids. Germline V CDR1 and CDR2: SQVTM, ANQGSEA. CDR3 sequence: CSVLDYGYTF. The CDR3 DNA is TGCAGCGTTCTGGACTATGGCTACACTTTC.

The chain employs TRBV2 and TRBJ1-1; D call uncertain. This CDR3 contains 14 residues. Germline V gene lookup returns CDR1 SNHLY and CDR2 FYNNEI. Trimming took off 5 bases at V and 2 bases at J, with 12 bases between the two ends. Written as DNA, the CDR3 is TGTGCCAGCAGTTGGAGGAACCTAAACACTGAAGCTTTCTTT. Residues: CASSWRNLNTEAFF. The whole variable domain, remainder taken from reference TRBV2 and TRBJ1-1, is EPEVTQTPSHQVTQMGQEVILRCVPISNHLYFYWYRQILGQKVEFLVSFYNNEISEKSEIFDDQFSVERPDGSNFTLKIRSTKLEDSAMYFCASSWRNLNTEAFFGQGTRLTVV.

The chain is built from TRBV7-2 and TRBJ2-3; no definite D call. The CDR3 is 12 amino acids. Trimming took off 5 bases at V and 5 bases at J, with 8 bases between the two ends. CDR1 is SGHTA, CDR2 FQGNSA, per germline. The CDR3 sequence is CASSPDGDTQYF. Here the CDR3 DNA reads TGTGCCAGCAGCCCTGACGGAGATACGCAGTATTTT. Full variable domain (missing parts from reference TRBV7-2 and TRBJ2-3): GAGVSQSPSNKVTEKGKDVELRCDPISGHTALYWYRQSLGQGLEFLIYFQGNSAPDKSGLPSDRFSAERTGGSVSTLTIQRTQQEDSAVYLCASSPDGDTQYFGPGTRLTVL.

V usage is TRBV2 and J usage is TRBJ2-1, with 14 bases matching TRBD2. Germline trimming cut 5 bases from V and 12 bases from J; bases unmatched to any gene: 6. This CDR3 region has 14 residues. Germline CDR1 and CDR2: SNHLY and FYNNEI. CDR3 sequence: CASSTGTSGSMQFF. In DNA form, the CDR3 reads TGTGCCAGCAGTACCGGGACTAGCGGGAGTATGCAGTTCTTC. The whole variable domain, remainder taken from reference TRBV2 and TRBJ2-1, is EPEVTQTPSHQVTQMGQEVILRCVPISNHLYFYWYRQILGQKVEFLVSFYNNEISEKSEIFDDQFSVERPDGSNFTLKIRSTKLEDSAMYFCASSTGTSGSMQFFGPGTRLTVL.

This sequence joins TRBV7-9 and TRBJ1-4, with TRBD1 as a possible D gene (5 bases). The CDR3 totals 13 residues. CDR1 SEHNR and CDR2 FQNEAQ come from the germline V gene (reference sequence). The V and J ends lost 5 bases and 8 bases respectively, with 12 bases between them. The CDR3 loop is CASSPKGWEKLFF. CDR3 sequence (DNA): TGTGCCAGCAGCCCGAAGGGGTGGGAAAAACTGTTTTTT.

V usage is TRBV30 and J usage is TRBJ1-5; D uncertain. CDR1 GTSNPN and CDR2 SVGIG come from the germline V gene (reference sequence). Trimming stripped 3 bases from V and 7 bases from J, with 16 bases between. The CDR3 runs 14 residues. The DNA for the CDR3 is TGTGCCTGGAGCCCGGGGAGCGCAGGACAGCCCCAGCATTTT. It encodes CAWSPGSAGQPQHF. The full variable domain, completed using reference TRBV30 and TRBJ1-5, is SQTIHQWPATLVQPVGSPLSLECTVEGTSNPNLYWYRQAAGRGLQLLFYSVGIGQISSEVPQNLSASRPQDRQFILSSKKLLLSDSGFYLCAWSPGSAGQPQHFGDGTRLSIL.

In DNA form, the CDR3 reads TGTGCCAGCAGATCAAATAACAGGGGAAAGACTTCTTCTCATCAGCCCCAGCATTTT. Translated, it gives CASRSNNRGKTSSHQPQHF. V usage is TRBV21-1 and J usage is TRBJ1-5; the table's TRBD1 call for D was not verified on the DNA. TRBV21-1 is a pseudogene segment. The CDR3 runs to 19 residues.

V gene TRBV29-1 combines with J gene TRBJ2-1; D is ambiguous. Germline V gene data show CDR1 as SQVTM and CDR2 as ANQGSEA. The CDR3 runs to 12 residues. Trimming stripped 4 bases from V and 0 bases from J, with 4 bases between. CDR3: CSVVGSYNEQFF. CDR3 nucleotides: TGCAGCGTTGTGGGCTCCTACAATGAGCAGTTCTTC.

The gene calls are TRBV6-5 and TRBJ1-2, with 11 bases matching TRBD1. Germline lookup yields CDR1 MNHEY and CDR2 SVGAGI. The ends lost 7 bases at V and 6 bases at J; junction bases unmatched: 7. The CDR3 contains 14 residues. The CDR3, as DNA: TGTGCCAGCACTAACGGGGGACAGGGGGATGGCTACACCTTC. It encodes CASTNGGQGDGYTF.

The rearrangement links TRBV30 to TRBJ1-1; 7 nucleotides agree with TRBD1. The germline V gene encodes CDR1 GTSNPN and CDR2 SVGIG (reference sequence). The CDR3 is 16 residues long. The V gene end was trimmed by 4 bases and the J gene end by 4 bases; junction bases not matched to a gene: 15. The CDR3 here is CAWIPKDRVRGTEAFF. DNA for the CDR3: TGTGCCTGGATACCCAAAGACAGGGTCCGTGGCACTGAAGCTTTCTTT. Full variable domain (missing parts from reference TRBV30 and TRBJ1-1): SQTIHQWPATLVQPVGSPLSLECTVEGTSNPNLYWYRQAAGRGLQLLFYSVGIGQISSEVPQNLSASRPQDRQFILSSKKLLLSDSGFYLCAWIPKDRVRGTEAFFGQGTRLTVV.

The chain has TRBV6-6 and TRBJ1-5; D might be TRBD1 (5 bases). Germline V gives CDR1 MNHNY, CDR2 SVGAGI (reference sequence). This CDR3 has 13 amino acids. Trimming shortened V by 3 bases and J by 7 bases, and 10 bases separated the two germline ends. The CDR3 sequence: CASSYGRDQPQHF. In DNA, the CDR3 is TGTGCCAGCAGTTATGGCAGGGACCAGCCCCAGCATTTT.

This chain connects TRBV9 to TRBJ2-3; D call uncertain. Trimming took 0 bases from V and 4 from J, leaving 9 bases between them. Germline assignment: CDR1 SGDLS and CDR2 YYNGEE. The CDR3 runs 14 residues. CDR3 sequence reads: CASSVGVGPDTQYF. The CDR3 DNA reads TGTGCCAGCAGCGTAGGGGTGGGCCCAGATACGCAGTATTTT.

The rearrangement uses TRBV4-3 and TRBJ1-5; D is unresolved. The CDR3 loop spans 14 amino acids. CDR1 and CDR2 (germline): LGHNA, YSLEER. V lost 2 bases to trimming and J lost 5 bases, with 10 bases between them. CDR3 loop: CASSQRFGDQPQHF. CDR3 in DNA: TGCGCCAGCAGCCAACGGTTTGGGGATCAGCCCCAGCATTTT.